This T cell receptor (beta chain) emerged from a study of neurological immune-mediated disorders. General observations from the study: There were no CDR3 amino acid sequences shared by expanded clones across subjects, a result suggesting private repertoires in all groups.

TCRdb used MiXCR to reprocess the 5' RACE reads, holding one entry per CDR3 protein. The sample comprises about 62,000 distinct CDR3 sequences, 3.5% to 4.5% of which are singletons, and more than 2% rests with the top ten. V was trimmed by 7 bases and J by 7 bases, leaving 19 bases between them. The V gene's germline CDR1 is SQVTM and CDR2 ANQGSEA. The CDR3 is 13 amino acids. This clonotype was counted many times. What it recognizes is unknown. The sequence was obtained from a woman in her 50s with multiple sclerosis. Specimen: PBMCs. This chain connects TRBV29-1 to TRBJ1-2; D is unclear. The CDR3 protein is CSARGPSDGGYTF. DNA of the CDR3: TGCAGCGCCCGAGGGCCTTCGGACGGTGGCTACACCTTC. Based on the CDR3 plus reference TRBV29-1 and TRBJ1-2, the full variable domain is SAVISQKPSRDICQRGTSLTIQCQVDSQVTMMFWYRQQPGQSLTLIATANQGSEATYESGFVIDKFPISRPNLTFSTLTVSNMSPEDSSIYLCSARGPSDGGYTFGSGTRLTVV.